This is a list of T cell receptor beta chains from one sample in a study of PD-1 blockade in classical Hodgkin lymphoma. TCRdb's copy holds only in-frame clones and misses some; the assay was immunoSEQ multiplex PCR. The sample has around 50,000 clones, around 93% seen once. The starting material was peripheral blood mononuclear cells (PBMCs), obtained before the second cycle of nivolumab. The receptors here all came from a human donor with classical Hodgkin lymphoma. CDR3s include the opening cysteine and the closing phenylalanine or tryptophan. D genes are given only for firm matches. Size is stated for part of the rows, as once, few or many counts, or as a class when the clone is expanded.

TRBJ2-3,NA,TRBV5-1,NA,TGCGCCAGCAGCTTGGGGTTCGTGGGAATGGGAACAGATACGCAGTATTTT,CASSLGFVGMGTDTQYF
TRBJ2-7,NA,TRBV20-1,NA,TGCAGTGTAAGACAGGTCTACGAGCAGTACTTC,CSVRQVYEQYF
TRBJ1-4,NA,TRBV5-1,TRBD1,TGCGCCAGCAGCGGACAGGCCAGGGCAAATCAAAAACTGTTTTTT,CASSGQARANQKLFF
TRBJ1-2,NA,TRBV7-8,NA,TGTGCCAGCAGCTGGGGAGAACAGAACTATGGCTACACCTTC,CASSWGEQNYGYTF
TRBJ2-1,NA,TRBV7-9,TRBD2,TGTGCCAGCAGCCAAGTACTAGCGGGAGGGAATGAGCAGTTCTTC,CASSQVLAGGNEQFF
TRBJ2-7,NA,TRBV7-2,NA,TGTGCCAGCAGCCTTACCCTGGAGCCTTTCTACGAGCAGTACTTC,CASSLTLEPFYEQYF
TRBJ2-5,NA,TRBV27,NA,TGTGCCAGCACGTACCAAGAGACCCAGTACTTC,CASTYQETQYF
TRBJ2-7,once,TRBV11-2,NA,TGTGCCAGCAGCTTAGGGGAGTGGGAGCAGTACTTC,CASSLGEWEQYF
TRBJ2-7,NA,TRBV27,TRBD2,TGTGCCAGCAGTTTTCGGGGGGGACACGAGCAGTACTTC,CASSFRGGHEQYF
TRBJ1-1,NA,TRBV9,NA,TGTGCCAGCAGCGGGTTAGTGGACATCCAACACACTGAAGCTTTCTTT,CASSGLVDIQHTEAFF
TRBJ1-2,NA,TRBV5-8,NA,TGTGCCAGCAGCCCTCAGGGGCGCTATGGCTACACCTTC,CASSPQGRYGYTF
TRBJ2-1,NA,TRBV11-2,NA,TGTGCCAGCAGCTTAGCCGGCAGATACAATGAGCAGTTCTTC,CASSLAGRYNEQFF
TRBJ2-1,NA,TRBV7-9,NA,TGTGCCAGCAGCTTAGCTTTCAGCGGCCCCTACAATGAGCAGTTCTTC,CASSLAFSGPYNEQFF
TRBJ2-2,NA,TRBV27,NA,TGTGCCAGCAGTCCAAGCATCACCGGGGAGCTGTTTTTT,CASSPSITGELFF
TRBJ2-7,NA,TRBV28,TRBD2,TGTGCCAGCGTGCTAGCGGGAGGGAGCTCCTACGAGCAGTACTTC,CASVLAGGSSYEQYF
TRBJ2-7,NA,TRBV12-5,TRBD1,TGTGCTAGTGGTTTGGGACAGGGGGGCAACGAGCAGTACTTC,CASGLGQGGNEQYF
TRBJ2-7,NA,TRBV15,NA,TGTGCCACCAGCAGTTCACGGGCATCCTACGAGCAGTACTTC,CATSSSRASYEQYF
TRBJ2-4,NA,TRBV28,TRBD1,TGTGCCAGCTCCAAACAGGGGGCTGCCAAAAACATTCAGTACTTC,CASSKQGAAKNIQYF
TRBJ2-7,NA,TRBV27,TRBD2,TGTGCCAGCAGTTCACTAGCGGTGGGAGGGGTTTACGAGCAGTACTTC,CASSSLAVGGVYEQYF
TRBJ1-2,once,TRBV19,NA,TGTGCCAGTAGTACCACTGCTGGGTACACCTTC,CASSTTAGYTF
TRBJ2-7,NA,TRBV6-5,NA,TGTGCCAGCAGTGAGGACAACTCCTACGAGCAGTACTTC,CASSEDNSYEQYF
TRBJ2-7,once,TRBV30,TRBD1,TGTGCCTGGTCGGGACAGGGGGTGCACGAGCAGTACTTC,CAWSGQGVHEQYF
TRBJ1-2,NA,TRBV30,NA,TGTGCCTGGAAGGGGTACTATGGCTACACCTTC,CAWKGYYGYTF
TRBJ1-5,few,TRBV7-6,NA,TGTGCCAGCAGCTTAGCAGGAACAAGCAATCAGCCCCAGCATTTT,CASSLAGTSNQPQHF
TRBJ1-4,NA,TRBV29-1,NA,TGCAGCGTTGGTTACCTTAATGAAAAACTGTTTTTT,CSVGYLNEKLFF
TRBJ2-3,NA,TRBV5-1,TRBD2,TGCGCCAGCATGTGGGGAGGGATGGGGAGAGATACGCAGTATTTT,CASMWGGMGRDTQYF
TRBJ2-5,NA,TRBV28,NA,TGTGCCAGCAGTTTAGCCCCCCAGCAGGGGTATTTGGAAGAGACCCAGTACTTC,CASSLAPQQGYLEETQYF
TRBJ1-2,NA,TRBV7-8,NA,TGTGCCAGCAGCCCGACCTCGATCCCCACCTTC,CASSPTSIPTF
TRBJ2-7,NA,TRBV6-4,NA,TGTGCCAGCATCTGTTCTGCGGGTCGGGGCGAGCAGTACTTC,CASICSAGRGEQYF
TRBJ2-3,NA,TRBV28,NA,TGTGCCAGCAGTTTGGCGGGGGCGACCACAGATACGCAGTATTTT,CASSLAGATTDTQYF
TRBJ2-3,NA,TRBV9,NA,TGTGCCAGCAGCCTCTGGCCCACAGATACGCAGTATTTT,CASSLWPTDTQYF
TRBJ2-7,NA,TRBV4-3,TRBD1,TGCGCCAGCAGCTCAGACAGGGACAGGATCGAGCAGTACTTC,CASSSDRDRIEQYF
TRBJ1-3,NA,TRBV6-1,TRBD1,TGTGCCAGCAGTGTACGAGGACAGGCCACCTCTGGAAACACCATATATTTT,CASSVRGQATSGNTIYF
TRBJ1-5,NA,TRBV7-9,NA,TGTGCCAGCAGCTTAAAAGGGGAAAATCAGCCCCAGCATTTT,CASSLKGENQPQHF
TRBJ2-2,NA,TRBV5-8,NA,TGTGCCAGCAGCTTTGATAACGGGGAGCTGTTTTTT,CASSFDNGELFF
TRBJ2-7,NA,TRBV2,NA,TGTGCCAGCAGATGGGGGCGGTCCAGCTCCTACGAGCAGTACTTC,CASRWGRSSSYEQYF
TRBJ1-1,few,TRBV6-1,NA,TGTGCCAGCAGTGACTGGGCAGGGGCTGAAGCTTTCTTT,CASSDWAGAEAFF
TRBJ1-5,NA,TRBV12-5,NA,TGTGCTAGTGGTTCCCCCACAGGGAGTCAGCCCCAGCATTTT,CASGSPTGSQPQHF
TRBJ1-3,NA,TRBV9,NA,TGTGCCAGCAGCGGTCCCTCCCACCGGGCTTCCAACACTGGAAACACCATATATTTT,CASSGPSHRASNTGNTIYF
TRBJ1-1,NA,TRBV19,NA,TGTGCCAGTAGCCCTCATAGAGGGGGGGGCGTTGGTGAAGCTTTCTTT,CASSPHRGGGVGEAFF
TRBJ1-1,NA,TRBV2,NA,TGTGCCAGCACGGGATGGGACACTGAAGCTTTCTTT,CASTGWDTEAFF
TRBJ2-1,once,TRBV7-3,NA,TGTGCCAGCAGCCCCGCCTACAGCGGATCCTACAATGAGCAGTTCTTC,CASSPAYSGSYNEQFF
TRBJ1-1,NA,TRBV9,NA,TGTGCCAGCAGCGTAGAAGCCCTCCACCCAAACACTGAAGCTTTCTTT,CASSVEALHPNTEAFF
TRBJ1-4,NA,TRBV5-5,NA,TGTGCCAGCAGCTTGCCAGGGGCCTTTAATGAAAAACTGTTTTTT,CASSLPGAFNEKLFF
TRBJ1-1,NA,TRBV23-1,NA,TGCGCCAGCAGTCAAACAGGGTCCGGGATGAACACTGAAGCTTTCTTT,CASSQTGSGMNTEAFF
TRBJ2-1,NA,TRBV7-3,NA,TGTGCCAGCAGTTACACGGGACTCCCCATCCCCAATGAGCAGTTCTTC,CASSYTGLPIPNEQFF
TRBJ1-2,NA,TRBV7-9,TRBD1,TGTGCCAGCAGCCCTAGTACAGGGGAGAGGCATGGCTACACCTTC,CASSPSTGERHGYTF
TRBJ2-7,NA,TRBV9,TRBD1,TGTGCCAGCAGCGTAGACTCCTCCCCGGGACAGGGGTCATACGAGCAGTACTTC,CASSVDSSPGQGSYEQYF
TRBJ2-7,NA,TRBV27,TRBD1,TGTGCCAGCAGTTTCGGGACAGGGTGGTACGAGCAGTACTTC,CASSFGTGWYEQYF
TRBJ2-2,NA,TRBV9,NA,TGTGCCAGCAGCCAGGAGGGGCGCACCGGGGAGCTGTTTTTT,CASSQEGRTGELFF
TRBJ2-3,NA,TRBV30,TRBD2,TGTGCCTGGAGTGTAGGGGCGGGGGGGCACACAGATACGCAGTATTTT,CAWSVGAGGHTDTQYF
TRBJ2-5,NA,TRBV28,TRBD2,TGTGCCAGCAGTGTAGGACTAGCCGTAAGAAGGTCAGAGACCCAGTACTTC,CASSVGLAVRRSETQYF
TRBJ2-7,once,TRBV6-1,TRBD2,TGTGCCAGCAGTGAACCAGGACTAGGTCCTTACGAGCAGTACTTC,CASSEPGLGPYEQYF
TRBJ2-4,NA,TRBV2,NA,TGTGCCAGCAGTTCCGACTCCTCACCCCACTTC,CASSSDSSPHF
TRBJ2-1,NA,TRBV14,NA,TGTGCCAGCAGCCAGACTAGTCCCGATGAGCAGTTCTTC,CASSQTSPDEQFF
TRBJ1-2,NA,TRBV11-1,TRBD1,TGTGCCAGCAGACTAGGTATGGGACAGCATGGCTACACCTTC,CASRLGMGQHGYTF
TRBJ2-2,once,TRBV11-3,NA,TGTGCCAGCAGCTTTACAGGGACCACGGACACCGGGGAGCTGTTTTTT,CASSFTGTTDTGELFF
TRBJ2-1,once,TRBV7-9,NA,TGTGCCAGCAGCCTGGGACTCCTCTACAATGGGCAGTTCTTC,CASSLGLLYNGQFF
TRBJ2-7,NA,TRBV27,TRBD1,TGTGCCAGCAGTTTAGTACCAGGGGGCGTCTACGAGCAGTACTTC,CASSLVPGGVYEQYF
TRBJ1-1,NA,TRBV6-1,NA,TGTGCCAGCATTTGGGGATATACTGAAGCTTTCTTT,CASIWGYTEAFF